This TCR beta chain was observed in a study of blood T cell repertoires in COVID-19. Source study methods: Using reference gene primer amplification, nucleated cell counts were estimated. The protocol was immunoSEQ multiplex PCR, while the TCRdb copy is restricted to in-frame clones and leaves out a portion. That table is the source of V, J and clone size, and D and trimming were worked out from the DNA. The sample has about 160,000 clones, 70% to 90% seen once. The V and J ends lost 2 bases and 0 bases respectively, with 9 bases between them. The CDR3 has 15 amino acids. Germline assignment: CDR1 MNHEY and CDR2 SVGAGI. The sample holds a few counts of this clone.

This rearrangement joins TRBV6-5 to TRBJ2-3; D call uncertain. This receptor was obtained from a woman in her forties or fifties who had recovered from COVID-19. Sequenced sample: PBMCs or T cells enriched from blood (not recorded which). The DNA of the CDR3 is TGTGCCAGCAGTTACGCGTCCTCCAGCACAGATACGCAGTATTTT. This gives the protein CASSYASSSTDTQYF.